These T cell receptor beta chains were read from a single sample in a study of shared clonotypes between healthy human individuals. Some clones are missing from TCRdb's copy, which holds only in-frame ones; the method was immunoSEQ multiplex PCR. The data contain 550,000 to 750,000 clones, 92% of them singletons. The sample taken for sequencing was naive CD8+ T cells sorted from blood. These receptors all come from a man aged 25 to 45 in good health. CDR3s include the opening cysteine and the closing phenylalanine or tryptophan. A D gene is named only where the DNA matches it firmly. Clone size appears in some rows only: once, few, many, or a class for an expanded clone.

cdr3_aa	cdr3_nt	clone_size	v_call	d_call	j_call
CASQRLAGAQETQYF	TGTGCCAGTCAAAGACTAGCGGGAGCGCAAGAGACCCAGTACTTC	.	TRBV19	TRBD2	TRBJ2-5
CASSEFGTREQYF	TGTGCCAGCAGTGAATTTGGGACGAGAGAGCAGTACTTC	.	TRBV6-1	.	TRBJ2-7
CASSWDSKNYYEQYF	TGTGCCAGCAGCTGGGACAGCAAAAACTACTACGAGCAGTACTTC	.	TRBV28	TRBD1	TRBJ2-7
CASSRLAGDANTQYF	TGTGCCAGCAGTCGACTAGCGGGCGACGCAAATACGCAGTATTTT	once	TRBV6-5	TRBD2	TRBJ2-3
CATGLADLPRVF	TGTGCCACGGGACTAGCGGATTTACCTCGGGTCTTC	.	TRBV28	TRBD2	TRBJ2-1
CASSSEKRGLAGNEQFF	TGTGCCAGCAGCTCAGAGAAGAGGGGACTAGCGGGCAATGAGCAGTTCTTC	.	TRBV7-9	TRBD2	TRBJ2-1
CASKDRADQPQHF	TGTGCCAGCAAGGACAGGGCGGATCAGCCCCAGCATTTT	.	TRBV28	TRBD1	TRBJ1-5
CSVARTGEPSSYEQYF	TGCAGCGTTGCAAGGACAGGAGAACCGTCTAGCTACGAGCAGTACTTC	.	TRBV29-1	TRBD1	TRBJ2-7
CASRTRGNEQFF	TGTGCCAGCAGGACCCGGGGAAATGAGCAGTTCTTC	.	TRBV6-1	.	TRBJ2-1
CASSRDPGTYNEQFF	TGTGCCAGCAGTCGGGACCCAGGGACCTACAATGAGCAGTTCTTC	.	TRBV28	.	TRBJ2-1
CASRAGTSNQPQHF	TGCGCCAGCAGAGCCGGGACAAGTAATCAGCCCCAGCATTTT	.	TRBV10-2	.	TRBJ1-5
CASSEAGLNYGYTF	TGCGCCAGCAGTGAGGCAGGACTTAACTATGGCTACACCTTC	.	TRBV10-2	.	TRBJ1-2
CASSLWGPGTNEKLFF	TGTGCCAGCAGTTTATGGGGGCCAGGGACTAATGAAAAACTGTTTTTT	.	TRBV27	.	TRBJ1-4
CASSYSSVGGYTF	TGTGCCAGCAGTTACTCATCCGTGGGCGGCTACACCTTC	.	TRBV6-5	.	TRBJ1-2
CASSFIQGLAGGITKNIQYF	TGTGCCAGCAGTTTTATCCAAGGACTAGCGGGAGGTATAACCAAAAACATTCAGTACTTC	.	TRBV28	TRBD2	TRBJ2-4
CASSGGPGDYNEQFF	TGTGCCAGCAGTGGGGGGCCGGGGGACTACAATGAGCAGTTCTTC	.	TRBV6-1	.	TRBJ2-1
CASSLGEGTETYNEQFF	TGTGCCAGCAGCTTAGGAGAGGGGACAGAAACCTACAATGAGCAGTTCTTC	.	TRBV7-8	TRBD1	TRBJ2-1
CASSDGTSGYNEQFF	TGTGCCAGCAGTGACGGGACTAGCGGGTACAATGAGCAGTTCTTC	few	TRBV6-4	TRBD2	TRBJ2-1
CASSAGADNQPQHF	TGTGCCAGCAGTGCGGGAGCCGATAATCAGCCCCAGCATTTT	.	TRBV6-5	.	TRBJ1-5
CSVGDRRAGKLGYTF	TGCAGCGTTGGGGACCGCCGGGCCGGGAAATTAGGCTACACCTTC	.	TRBV29-1	.	TRBJ1-2
CASNDSNQGEGNQPQHF	TGTGCCAGCAACGACTCTAACCAGGGGGAAGGCAATCAGCCCCAGCATTTT	.	TRBV7-3	TRBD1	TRBJ1-5
CASSDWTGDNQPQHF	TGTGCCAGCAGTGATTGGACCGGGGACAATCAGCCCCAGCATTTT	.	TRBV6-1	.	TRBJ1-5
CASSMTGGYEQYF	TGTGCCAGCAGCATGACAGGGGGATACGAGCAGTACTTC	.	TRBV5-6	TRBD1	TRBJ2-7
CASSVDFYNEQFF	TGTGCCAGCAGCGTGGACTTTTACAATGAGCAGTTCTTC	.	TRBV9	.	TRBJ2-1
CAWSTGASSTDTQYF	TGTGCCTGGAGTACTGGGGCATCTAGCACAGATACGCAGTATTTT	.	TRBV30	.	TRBJ2-3
CASSPKPAAGTEAFF	TGTGCCAGCAGCCCAAAACCGGCGGCTGGCACTGAAGCTTTCTTT	.	TRBV11-2	.	TRBJ1-1
CASSFRPGTGVTYEQYF	TGTGCCAGCAGTTTTAGACCCGGGACAGGGGTTACGTACGAGCAGTACTTC	.	TRBV28	TRBD1	TRBJ2-7
CASSAAGGRDTQYF	TGTGCCAGCAGCGCCGCGGGAGGGCGTGATACGCAGTATTTT	.	TRBV9	TRBD2	TRBJ2-3
CAIRPGQGSHEQYF	TGTGCCATCAGACCGGGACAGGGGTCTCACGAGCAGTACTTC	.	TRBV10-3	TRBD1	TRBJ2-7
CASSAGNSYEQYF	TGCGCCAGCAGTGCAGGGAACTCCTACGAGCAGTACTTC	few	TRBV10-1	.	TRBJ2-7
CASSATSGETDTQYF	TGTGCCAGCAGCGCGACTAGCGGGGAAACAGATACGCAGTATTTT	.	TRBV7-6	TRBD2	TRBJ2-3
CASSLGVGYEQYF	TGTGCCAGCAGCTTAGGTGTAGGGTACGAGCAGTACTTC	few	TRBV7-7	.	TRBJ2-7
CASRSGRYSNQPQHF	TGTGCCAGTAGGTCAGGCCGATATAGCAATCAGCCCCAGCATTTT	.	TRBV19	.	TRBJ1-5
CASSPQGDAYNEQFF	TGTGCCAGCAGCCCGCAGGGGGACGCATACAATGAGCAGTTCTTC	once	TRBV11-2	TRBD1	TRBJ2-1
CASSQGIGAFF	TGCGCCAGCAGCCAAGGGATAGGAGCTTTCTTT	.	TRBV4-1	.	TRBJ1-1
CASSFLTSSYEQYF	TGTGCCAGCAGCTTTCTGACAAGCTCCTACGAGCAGTACTTC	.	TRBV5-6	.	TRBJ2-7
CAWSVNTGGELFF	TGTGCCTGGAGTGTAAATACGGGCGGGGAGCTGTTTTTT	.	TRBV30	.	TRBJ2-2